Presented here are 7 T cell receptor beta chains from one specimen sequenced in a study of CD8 T cells in ankylosing spondylitis. Study-wide results and limits: The study identified a TCR beta motif of under ten highly homologous variants that appeared characteristic of ankylosing spondylitis blood.

For these receptors, no antigen is known. Using its own MiXCR run on the 5' RACE reads, TCRdb lists one record per CDR3 protein. In the table there are around 450,000 distinct CDR3 sequences, around 26% of which are singletons. The sequencing input was blood, either unsorted or a sorted T cell fraction (not recorded which). The receptors shown here come from a male donor with ankylosing spondylitis.

The chain uses TRBV20-1 and TRBJ1-2, with D perhaps matching TRBD1 (6 bases). Germline V gene lookup returns CDR1 DFQATT and CDR2 SNEGSKA (reference sequence). Trimming took off 4 bases at V and 2 bases at J, with 20 bases between the two ends. The CDR3 length is 16 residues. CDR3 region: CSANQFTKTGNYGYTF. CDR3 coding DNA: TGCAGTGCTAACCAATTCACCAAGACAGGCAACTATGGCTACACCTTC.

This chain connects TRBV20-1 to TRBJ1-5, with TRBD1 identical over 7 bases. The CDR3 runs 13 residues. In germline, CDR1 is DFQATT, CDR2 SNEGSKA (reference sequence). Trimming cost V 6 bases and J 3 bases; bases outside gene matches: 5. The CDR3 DNA reads TGCAGTGCGTCCGGACAGGACAATCAGCCCCAGCATTTT. It translates to CSASGQDNQPQHF.

The chain is built from TRBV12-3 or TRBV12-4 and TRBJ1-1, with 8 bases aligning to TRBD1. J lost 1 base, V lost 10 bases, and 8 bases had no gene match. The CDR3 sequence is 14 residues long. CDR3 in amino acids: CATRQGIANTEAFF. CDR3 nucleotide sequence: TGTGCCACCCGACAGGGGATCGCGAACACTGAAGCTTTCTTT.

J is TRBJ2-5 and V is TRBV7-9; D remains unclear. Germline V gene data show CDR1 as SEHNR and CDR2 as FQNEAQ (reference sequence). Trimming pared 1 base from V and 0 bases from J, leaving 12 bases between. This CDR3 is 16 amino acids long. CDR3 DNA sequence: TGTGCCAGCAGCTTAGTTTGGGGTAACAACCAAGAGACCCAGTACTTC. This gives the protein CASSLVWGNNQETQYF.

The chain carries TRBV25-1 and TRBJ2-2; D may be TRBD1 (7 bases). Germline CDR1 MGHDK, CDR2 SYGVNS. With 3 bases removed from V and 6 bases from J, the gap between germline ends came to 14 bases. The CDR3 runs to 15 residues. The CDR3 reads CASSDPRRGPGELFF. Here the CDR3 DNA reads TGTGCCAGCAGTGACCCTCGGAGGGGGCCCGGGGAGCTGTTTTTT.

The V call is TRBV3-1, the J call TRBJ2-1, with TRBD2 as a possible D gene (5 bases). The CDR3 extends over 13 amino acids. In germline, CDR1 is LGHDT, CDR2 YNNKEL (reference sequence). Trimming left V 0 bases short and J 14 bases short, with 14 bases between. DNA for the CDR3: TGTGCCAGCAGCCAAGATCCCTGGGGAGCAGAGTTCTTC. Protein sequence: CASSQDPWGAEFF.

This clonotype turned up a few times. CDR3 sequence reads: CASSLIGGRAGGELFF. The CDR3 coding sequence is TGTGCCAGCAGCTTAATTGGGGGGAGAGCTGGCGGGGAGCTGTTTTTT. The chain carries TRBV7-2 and TRBJ2-2; D is perhaps TRBD2 (6 bases). CDR3 length equals 16 residues. Germline V gives CDR1 SGHTA, CDR2 FQGNSA. Trimming took off 2 bases at V and 7 bases at J, with 17 bases between the two ends.